Shown below are 23 T cell receptor beta chains from a single sample sequenced in a study of T-cell reconstitution after alpha-beta-depleted transplantation in children. Unique molecular identifiers were built into the TCRbeta library. MiXCR was run by TCRdb on the PCR reads, yielding one entry per CDR3 protein. The data show approximately 500,000 distinct CDR3 sequences, with 25% to 30% seen just once and about a third held by the top ten. The sample here was PBMCs, taken before TCRalphabeta/CD19-depleted stem cell transplant. The receptors here all came from a boy in the first two years of life with Wiskott-Aldrich syndrome, due to receive a stem cell transplant.

CDR3 residues: CASTQGRGDEQYF. Written as DNA, the CDR3 is TGTGCCAGCACCCAGGGTCGGGGCGACGAGCAGTACTTC. The chain couples TRBV12-3 or TRBV12-4 to TRBJ2-7, with D possibly called TRBD1 or TRBD2 (5 bases each). The CDR3 totals 13 residues. Trimming left V 7 bases short and J 5 bases short, with 15 bases between.

Only a few counts were recorded for this clonotype. The chain is built from TRBV29-1 and TRBJ2-1, with TRBD2 matching 14 bases. This CDR3 is built from 17 residues. V was pared by 6 bases and J by 3 bases, with 10 bases of the junction left unmatched. Germline V lookup: CDR1 SQVTM, CDR2 ANQGSEA. The CDR3, as DNA: TGCAGCGTGGGGACTAGCGGGAGAACGGTCGTCTACAATGAGCAGTTCTTC. Translation: CSVGTSGRTVVYNEQFF.

This chain links TRBV5-1 with TRBJ2-5, with 8 bases aligning to TRBD1. With V trimmed by 5 bases and J by 1 base, 7 bases remained unmatched. The V gene's germline CDR1 is SGHRS and CDR2 YFSETQ. The length of the CDR3 is 15 residues. The chain's CDR3 is CASRMGQEIQETQYF. CDR3 in DNA: TGCGCCAGCAGAATGGGACAGGAGATCCAAGAGACCCAGTACTTC.

The V gene is TRBV12-3 or TRBV12-4, the J gene TRBJ1-3; TRBD1 agrees at 7 bases. This CDR3 has 16 amino acids. Trimming cost V 5 bases and J 0 bases; bases outside gene matches: 7. The CDR3 nucleotides are TGTGCCAGCAGTCCCAGACAGGGAATCTCTGGAAACACCATATATTTT. Translated, it gives CASSPRQGISGNTIYF.

The V gene is TRBV12-3 or TRBV12-4, the J gene TRBJ1-6; D may be TRBD1 (5 bases). The CDR3 consists of 14 residues. V lost 3 bases and J 7 bases, leaving 10 bases between the germline ends. The CDR3 here is CASSLNPGNSPLHF. CDR3 DNA: TGTGCCAGCAGTTTGAACCCAGGGAATTCACCCCTCCACTTT.

The rearrangement links TRBV20-1 to TRBJ2-5; 8 nucleotides line up with TRBD1. J lost 7 bases, V lost 1 base, and 5 bases had no gene match. The CDR3 length is 13 residues. CDR1 DFQATT and CDR2 SNEGSKA come from the germline V gene (reference sequence). CDR3: CSARATGAGTQYF. CDR3 nucleotide sequence: TGCAGTGCTAGAGCGACAGGGGCCGGGACCCAGTACTTC.

The gene calls are TRBV15 and TRBJ2-5; D may be TRBD2 (5 bases). CDR1 and CDR2 (germline): LNHNV, YYDKDF (reference sequence). This CDR3 is built from 12 residues. V lost 6 bases and J lost 5, with 10 bases in between. The CDR3 loop reads CATSAGWETQYF. The CDR3, as DNA: TGTGCCACCAGTGCGGGCTGGGAGACCCAGTACTTC.

This chain joins TRBV20-1 and TRBJ2-5, with 8 positions matching TRBD2. The J segment lost 4 bases and the V segment lost 6 bases, leaving 13 bases of the junction unmatched. The CDR3 contains 15 residues. Germline assignment: CDR1 DFQATT and CDR2 SNEGSKA (reference sequence). The CDR3: CSALGSGSIRETQYF. CDR3 nucleotide sequence: TGCAGTGCCCTAGGGAGCGGGAGCATTAGAGAGACCCAGTACTTC.

The V gene is TRBV24-1, the J gene TRBJ2-1; D is undetermined. Germline-derived CDR1 and CDR2 are KGHDR and SFDVKD. This CDR3 contains 13 residues. Trimming left V 1 base short and J 9 bases short, with 9 bases between. The CDR3 nucleotides are TGTGCCACCAGTGATTTTGGAGTACGTGAGCAGTTCTTC. Residues: CATSDFGVREQFF.

The chain uses TRBV4-2 and TRBJ1-1; D is unresolved. Trimming removed 7 bases at V and 2 bases at J, with 11 bases between. This CDR3 comprises 13 residues. From germline, CDR1 is LGHNA and CDR2 YNFKEQ. DNA for the CDR3: TGTGCCAGCACGCTCCAAGCAAACACTGAAGCTTTCTTT. This encodes CASTLQANTEAFF.

This clonotype showed up just once. The CDR3 coding sequence is TGTGCCAGCAGCCTCGGGCCAGGAACACAAGAGACCCAGTACTTC. Protein: CASSLGPGTQETQYF. The chain uses TRBV7-3 and TRBJ2-5; D not certain. The germline gives CDR1 SGHTA, CDR2 FQGTGA. The CDR3 contains 15 residues. V lost 5 bases to trimming and J lost 2 bases, with 15 bases between them.

The chain links TRBV12-3 or TRBV12-4 to TRBJ1-5; D remains unclear. The CDR3 loop spans 14 amino acids. Trimming cost V 3 bases and J 1 base, with 7 bases left between them. This chain's CDR3 is CASSFLVSNQPQHF. CDR3 nucleotides: TGTGCCAGCAGTTTCTTGGTGAGCAATCAGCCCCAGCATTTT.

This clonotype was counted a few times. This chain joins TRBV5-1 and TRBJ1-2; D is uncertain. The CDR3 spans 16 residues. From germline, CDR1 is SGHRS and CDR2 YFSETQ. V shed 6 bases and J shed 2 bases, with 20 bases lying between them. The CDR3 nucleotides read TGCGCCAGCACCGCCGGCGGCCCGATTTTGAACTATGGCTACACCTTC. Its translation: CASTAGGPILNYGYTF.

The chain joins TRBV29-1 to TRBJ2-7; 7 bases are a match to TRBD2. The V gene's germline CDR1 is SQVTM and CDR2 ANQGSEA. V lost 4 bases, J lost 0 bases, and 9 bases stayed unmatched. This CDR3 spans 15 amino acids. The CDR3 reads CSVGETSAPSYEQYF. CDR3 in DNA: TGCAGCGTTGGAGAAACTAGCGCGCCCTCCTACGAGCAGTACTTC.

The V gene is TRBV20-1, the J gene TRBJ2-5, with TRBD2 matching 10 bases. The V gene end was trimmed by 3 bases and the J gene end by 9 bases; junction bases not matched to a gene: 10. CDR1 DFQATT and CDR2 SNEGSKA come from the germline V gene (reference sequence). The CDR3 has 14 amino acids. CDR3 sequence (DNA): TGCAGTGCTAGGGGGCAACTAGCGGGGTGGCCCCAGTACTTC. Its translation is CSARGQLAGWPQYF.

The gene calls are TRBV30 and TRBJ2-1, with D perhaps matching TRBD2 (5 bases). V was trimmed by 0 bases and J by 10 bases, leaving 13 bases between them. Per the germline V gene, CDR1 is GTSNPN and CDR2 is SVGIG (reference sequence). The CDR3 is made up of 13 amino acids. The CDR3 region is CAWSVLGSREQFF. The DNA of the CDR3 is TGTGCCTGGAGTGTACTAGGGTCACGGGAGCAGTTCTTC.

The rearrangement uses TRBV5-1 and TRBJ1-2, with TRBD1 as a possible D gene (6 bases). Per the germline V gene, CDR1 is SGHRS and CDR2 is YFSETQ. V was cut by 0 bases and J by 6 bases, with 15 bases left in between. The CDR3 is made up of 15 amino acids. The DNA of the CDR3 is TGCGCCAGCAGCTTGGAGACAGGAGGCCCACATGGCTACACCTTC. This codes for CASSLETGGPHGYTF.

This clonotype turned up a few times. The gene calls are TRBV6-1 and TRBJ1-5; 8 bases are shared with TRBD1. The CDR3 sequence is 16 residues long. Unmatched junction bases numbered 13, after V lost 8 bases and J lost 4 bases. Germline CDR1 is MNHNS and CDR2 is SASEGT. The CDR3 loop reads CASSGRGTGHNQPQHF. The CDR3 DNA sequence: TGTGCCAGCTCCGGGCGGGGGACAGGACATAATCAGCCCCAGCATTTT.

This clonotype was counted a few times. This chain links TRBV27 with TRBJ1-6, with D unresolved. The germline gives CDR1 MNHEY, CDR2 SMNVEV (reference sequence). The CDR3 totals 16 residues. V lost 3 bases and J lost 2, with 11 bases in between. The CDR3 nucleotides are TGTGCCAGCAGTTTGAGTGTCCCAACCTATAATTCACCCCTCCACTTT. This gives the protein CASSLSVPTYNSPLHF.

The chain is built from TRBV9 and TRBJ2-7; D might be TRBD2 (6 bases). Trimming took 0 bases from V and 8 from J, leaving 12 bases between them. This CDR3 is built from 13 residues. CDR1 is SGDLS, CDR2 YYNGEE, per germline. The CDR3 region has the DNA TGTGCCAGCAGCGTAGGGATGGCGGGGCAGCAGTACTTC. Protein: CASSVGMAGQQYF.

The CDR3 protein is CASAWREIETQYF. Written as DNA, the CDR3 is TGCGCCAGCGCCTGGCGGGAGATCGAGACCCAGTACTTC. This sequence joins TRBV5-1 and TRBJ2-5; the match to TRBD2 covers 7 bases. The length of the CDR3 is 13 residues. From germline, CDR1 is SGHRS and CDR2 YFSETQ. V was pared by 7 bases and J by 5 bases, with 8 bases of the junction left unmatched.

In its sample, this clonotype was seen a few times. The V and J genes are TRBV12-3 or TRBV12-4 and TRBJ1-5; 8 bases are shared with TRBD1. This CDR3 region has 15 residues. J lost 5 bases, V lost 5 bases, and 8 bases had no gene match. In DNA form, the CDR3 reads TGTGCCAGCAGTACTGGACAGGGAATCTATCAGCCCCAGCATTTT. This gives the protein CASSTGQGIYQPQHF.

The chain carries TRBV7-9 and TRBJ2-6, with D perhaps matching TRBD1 (5 bases). Germline V gives CDR1 SEHNR, CDR2 FQNEAQ (reference sequence). The ends were cut back, 1 base at V and 0 bases at J, with 10 bases in the middle. The CDR3 is 17 residues long. CDR3 amino acids: CASSLGRTPSGANVLTF. The CDR3 nucleotides are TGTGCCAGCAGCTTAGGTCGGACACCCTCTGGGGCCAACGTCCTGACTTTC.